The 19 T cell receptor beta chains below all came from one sample that was sequenced in a study of tumor-infiltrating lymphocytes in primary liver carcinoma (TCRdb year 2017). Blood RNA was extracted from unsorted whole blood with TRIzol reagent; germline DNA came from the DNeasy Blood & Tissue kit. The instrument was an Illumina HiSeq 2500. Starting from about 500 ng total RNA, TCRbeta-specific cDNA was produced by reverse transcription with a constant-region primer and ProtoScript II reverse transcriptase. Construction of the TCRbeta libraries relied on three nested rounds of multiplex PCR, following a slightly modified ARM-PCR procedure. Multiplex TRBV1-TRBV30 forward primers and a Cbeta reverse primer were used in the first two PCR rounds, each of which was run for around 10 cycles. TCRdb reanalyzed the raw reads on its own, using fastp at Q25 for trimming and MiXCR for clone calling, and kept in-frame beta chains. Records with the same CDR3 protein are collapsed into one entry carrying the most frequent genes and DNA. The table for this sample lists more than 150,000 distinct CDR3 sequences; roughly three fifths of them were counted only once. Of the sample, under 75% is held by the ten largest clones.

What was sequenced was peripheral blood. Receptors were obtained from a man between 35 and 55 years old with primary liver carcinoma and hepatitis B virus infection.

This clonotype occurred a few times. This chain connects TRBV4-1 to TRBJ1-2; D call uncertain. This CDR3 has 14 residues. Germline V gene sequence: CDR1 MGHRA, CDR2 YSYEKL. V gave up 3 bases and J gave up 3 bases, with 11 bases separating them. CDR3 nucleotides: TGCGCCAGCAGCCAGGCACCCGGGGACTATGGCTACACCTTC. Encoded protein: CASSQAPGDYGYTF.

The gene calls are TRBV5-1 and TRBJ1-2; D ambiguous. CDR1 and CDR2 (germline): SGHRS, YFSETQ. Trimming cost V 4 bases and J 0 bases, with 7 bases left between them. The CDR3 runs to 13 residues. The CDR3 bases are TGCGCCAGCAGCCCGGACGCTAACTATGGCTACACCTTC. Its protein is CASSPDANYGYTF. The variable domain in full, with the rest retrieved from reference TRBV5-1 and TRBJ1-2, is KAGVTQTPRYLIKTRGQQVTLSCSPISGHRSVSWYQQTPGQGLQFLFEYFSETQRNKGNFPGRFSGRQFSNSRSEMNVSTLELGDSALYLCASSPDANYGYTFGSGTRLTVV.

The table lists this clonotype with many counts. V and J are TRBV11-2 and TRBJ2-4; D may be TRBD1 (6 bases). V gave up 1 base and J gave up 8 bases, with 9 bases separating them. Germline V gene lookup returns CDR1 SGHAT and CDR2 FQNNGV. CDR3 length equals 13 residues. CDR3 DNA: TGTGCCAGCAGCTTAGGTCCAGGGGACATTCAGTACTTC. Protein: CASSLGPGDIQYF.

The genes are TRBV6-5 and TRBJ1-1, with D possibly TRBD1 on 5 matching bases. From germline, CDR1 is MNHEY and CDR2 SVGAGI. CDR3 length: 15 amino acids. V lost 5 bases and J 3 bases, leaving 16 bases between the germline ends. CDR3 amino acids: CASSPRAGVDTEAFF. DNA of the CDR3: TGTGCCAGCAGTCCCCGGGCGGGGGTGGACACTGAAGCTTTCTTT.

Details on this clonotype: One junction end does not reproduce the germline sequence, and a read error may be involved. DNA of the CDR3: TGCGCCAGCAGCCAGAGCACTAGTGGGACAGGTCAGGAAAAGCTGTCTTTT. Residues: CASSQSTSGTGQEKLSF. The rearrangement uses TRBV4-1 and TRBJ1-4; TRBD1 aligns across 8 bases. CDR1 is MGHRA and CDR2 is YSYEKL in the germline V gene. The CDR3 has 17 residues.

Concerning this clonotype itself: A read error may account for a junction end that differs from germline. The V gene is TRBV11-2, the J gene TRBJ2-3; no clear D gene. Germline CDR1 and CDR2: SGHAT and FQNNGV. The CDR3 is 15 amino acids. The CDR3 nucleotides are TGTGCCAGAAGCTTAGCCGTACACCTGAAAGGGACGCAGTATTTT. It specifies CARSLAVHLKGTQYF.

A word on this clonotype: The junction departs from germline at one end; a sequencing error may be responsible. The chain joins TRBV11-2 to TRBJ2-7; D gene uncertain. This CDR3 spans 15 amino acids. Per germline, CDR1 SGHAT and CDR2 FQNNGV. CDR3 amino acids: CASSPVGSSRLEQYF. The CDR3 nucleotides are TGCGCCAGCAGCCCAGTGGGGTCTAGTCGTCTCGAGCAGTACTTC.

This clonotype was counted a few times. The V and J genes are TRBV5-4 and TRBJ1-1, with D maybe TRBD1 (6 bases). The germline V gene has CDR1 SGHNT and CDR2 YYREEE (reference sequence). CDR3 length: 15 amino acids. V lost 0 bases and J lost 0, with 9 bases in between. This chain's CDR3 is CASSLGQELNTEAFF. In DNA form, the CDR3 reads TGTGCCAGCAGCTTGGGACAGGAGTTGAACACTGAAGCTTTCTTT.

This chain uses TRBV4-1 with TRBJ1-2, with TRBD1 identical over 11 bases. V lost 0 bases and J lost 4; bases outside the gene matches: 13. The V gene's germline CDR1 is MGHRA and CDR2 YSYEKL. This CDR3 is built from 19 residues. Here the CDR3 reads CASSQDQFSRTGGPYGYTF. CDR3 bases: TGCGCCAGCAGCCAAGATCAATTTTCCCGGACAGGGGGCCCCTATGGCTACACCTTC.

This clonotype was observed many times. The genes are TRBV6-5 and TRBJ2-1; D may be TRBD2 (5 bases). With 0 bases removed from V and 2 bases from J, the gap between germline ends came to 11 bases. This CDR3 has 16 residues. Germline assignment: CDR1 MNHEY and CDR2 SVGAGI. CDR3 amino acids: CASSYSPGSTYNEQFF. The CDR3 region has the DNA TGTGCCAGCAGTTACTCGCCGGGATCAACCTACAATGAGCAGTTCTTC.

This clonotype was observed a few times. V gene TRBV6-5 combines with J gene TRBJ2-1; the D is unclear. The germline CDR1 and CDR2 sequences are MNHEY and SVGAGI. The germline V and J ends were trimmed by 2 bases and 10 bases, with 9 bases remaining between them. This CDR3 has 12 residues. CDR3 DNA: TGTGCCAGCAGTTACGATGGGGAAGAGCAGTTCTTC. It encodes CASSYDGEEQFF.

This clonotype was seen once. At one end, the junction sequence differs from germline, possibly due to a read error. The rearrangement joins TRBV13 to TRBJ1-1, with D unresolved. Germline V CDR1 and CDR2: PRHDT, FYEKMQ (reference sequence). The CDR3 has 12 amino acids. CDR3 in amino acids: CVSSWSRAEAFF. In nucleotides, the CDR3 is TGTGTCAGCAGCTGGTCCCGCGCTGAAGCTTTCTTT.

The chain employs TRBV4-2 and TRBJ2-7, with unresolved D. V gave up 0 bases and J gave up 3 bases, with 9 bases separating them. Germline CDR1 is LGHNA and CDR2 is YNFKEQ. The CDR3 loop spans 14 amino acids. The CDR3 nucleotides read TGTGCCAGCAGCCAAGAAAGATTATTCTACGAGCAGTACTTC. Encoded protein: CASSQERLFYEQYF.

In regard to this clonotype: The junction does not match germline at one end; this may be a read error. The rearrangement joins TRBV6-6 to TRBJ2-3, with TRBD2 as a possible D gene (6 bases). Germline CDR1 reads MNHNY; CDR2 reads SVGAGI (reference sequence). This CDR3 is built from 16 residues. For the CDR3, the DNA is TGCGCCAACAGTTACTCGGCTAGCGTGAGCACAGATACGCAGTATTTT. It specifies CANSYSASVSTDTQYF.

This clonotype is a singleton in its sample. An end of the junction does not agree with germline; a read error may underlie this. The chain recombines TRBV6-5 with TRBJ2-5; D is unclear. In germline, CDR1 is MNHEY, CDR2 SVGAGI. The CDR3 is 14 amino acids. Here the CDR3 reads CVSSYRSTKEAQYF. In nucleotides, the CDR3 is TGTGTCAGCAGTTACCGTAGTACGAAAGAGGCCCAGTACTTC.

Written as DNA, the CDR3 is TGCGCCAGCAGCTTGGCCGTGGAGTACGAGCAGTACTTC. Translating it yields CASSLAVEYEQYF. The V and J genes are TRBV5-1 and TRBJ2-7; D unclear. The CDR3 has 13 amino acids. The ends were cut back, 0 bases at V and 4 bases at J, with 8 bases in the middle. Germline CDR1 reads SGHRS; CDR2 reads YFSETQ. Based on the CDR3 plus reference TRBV5-1 and TRBJ2-7, the full variable domain is KAGVTQTPRYLIKTRGQQVTLSCSPISGHRSVSWYQQTPGQGLQFLFEYFSETQRNKGNFPGRFSGRQFSNSRSEMNVSTLELGDSALYLCASSLAVEYEQYFGPGTRLTVT.

Note on this clonotype: A much bigger clone sits one base away, suggesting this may be a read error. The chain employs TRBV9 and TRBJ2-1, with D maybe TRBD2 (5 bases). Germline V gene lookup returns CDR1 SGDLS and CDR2 YYNGEE. This CDR3 is built from 13 residues. The DNA of the CDR3 is TGTACCAGCAGCGTAGTTTCGGGGAGTGAGCAGTTCTTC. Its translation is CTSSVVSGSEQFF.

This clonotype was counted only a few times. The chain couples TRBV29-1 to TRBJ2-7; TRBD2 aligns across 8 bases. Germline V gene sequence: CDR1 SQVTM, CDR2 ANQGSEA. This CDR3 region has 15 residues. The V gene end was trimmed by 4 bases and the J gene end by 6 bases; junction bases not matched to a gene: 14. The CDR3 DNA reads TGCAGCGTTGCCACCTTTAGCGGGACCCTGGGCGAGCAGTACTTC. Translating gives CSVATFSGTLGEQYF.

The genes are TRBV28 and TRBJ1-2; D not certain. The CDR3 is made up of 13 amino acids. The germline V gene has CDR1 MDHEN and CDR2 SYDVKM. Trimming pared 5 bases from V and 3 bases from J, leaving 10 bases between. CDR3 sequence reads: CASSPGPYYGYTF. DNA for the CDR3: TGTGCCAGCAGTCCCGGGCCTTACTATGGCTACACCTTC.